These 5 T cell receptor beta chains originate from one sample sequenced in a study of somatic mutations in cytotoxic T cells in rheumatoid arthritis. TCRdb keeps only in-frame clones here, not all; method: immunoSEQ multiplex PCR. Of about 7,400 clones detected, roughly nine tenths appear once; the ten largest clones hold 26%. Sequenced input: CD8+ T cells sorted from blood. These receptor sequences come from a woman in her 70s with rheumatoid arthritis.

The V call is TRBV9, the J call TRBJ2-1; 7 nucleotides match TRBD1. The CDR3 loop spans 15 amino acids. Trimming at V came to 3 bases and at J to 10 bases, leaving 13 bases not matched to a gene. Germline loops: CDR1 SGDLS, CDR2 YYNGEE. The CDR3 protein is CASSGPHNRGEEQFF. CDR3 nucleotide sequence: TGTGCCAGCAGCGGACCACATAACAGGGGTGAGGAGCAGTTCTTC.

This sequence joins TRBV4-2 and TRBJ2-3; TRBD2 matches 11 bases. V lost 0 bases and J lost 8; bases outside the gene matches: 4. This CDR3 has 15 residues. Germline CDR1 and CDR2: LGHNA and YNFKEQ. The CDR3 DNA is TGTGCCAGCAGCCAAGAAACTAGCGGGAGTGTTACGCAGTATTTT. This translates into CASSQETSGSVTQYF.

The genes are TRBV7-2 and TRBJ1-1, with a weak D call TRBD1 (6 bases). Germline CDR1 is SGHTA and CDR2 is FQGNSA. V gave up 5 bases and J gave up 0 bases, with 16 bases separating them. The CDR3 sequence is 16 residues long. CDR3 amino acids: CASSIQGGGMNTEAFF. For the CDR3, the DNA is TGTGCCAGCAGCATCCAGGGTGGGGGCATGAACACTGAAGCTTTCTTT.

CDR3 in DNA: TGTGCCAGCAGCTTAGGGGCGACAGGGCAGCCCCAGCATTTT. The encoded protein is CASSLGATGQPQHF. V gene TRBV7-6 combines with J gene TRBJ1-5; 7 positions agree with TRBD1. The V gene end was trimmed by 1 base and the J gene end by 7 bases; junction bases not matched to a gene: 4. CDR1 and CDR2 (germline): SGHVS, FNYEAQ. The CDR3 covers 14 residues.

CDR3 loop: CASSPQDNEQFF. For the CDR3, the DNA is TGTGCCAGCAGCCCGCAGGACAATGAGCAGTTCTTC. The chain has TRBV16 and TRBJ2-1; no clear D. Germline assignment: CDR1 KGHSY and CDR2 FQNENV. The CDR3 loop spans 12 amino acids. V lost 4 bases and J 5 bases, leaving 6 bases between the germline ends.